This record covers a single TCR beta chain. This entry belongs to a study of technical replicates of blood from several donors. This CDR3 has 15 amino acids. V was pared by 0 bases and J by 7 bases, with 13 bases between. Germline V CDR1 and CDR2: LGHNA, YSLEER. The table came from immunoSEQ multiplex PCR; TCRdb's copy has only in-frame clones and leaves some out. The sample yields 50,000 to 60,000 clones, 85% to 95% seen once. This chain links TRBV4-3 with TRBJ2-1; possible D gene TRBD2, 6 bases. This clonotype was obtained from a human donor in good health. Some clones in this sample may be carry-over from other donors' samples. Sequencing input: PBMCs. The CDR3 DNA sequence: TGCGCCAGCAGCCAAGAGTTACTAGCAGGGAATGAGCAGTTCTTC. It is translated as CASSQELLAGNEQFF.